A single sample gave rise to the 10 T cell receptor beta chains below, sequenced in a study of OX40 agonist ivuxolimab in advanced cancers. The repertoire was sequenced with immunoSEQ multiplex PCR; TCRdb's copy has only in-frame clones and lacks some. The sample has around 58,000 clones, 80% to 85% seen once. The sample was CD4+ or CD8+ T cells sorted from blood, taken in a trial of the OX40 agonist ivuxolimab. These receptors all come from an adult with an advanced solid tumor such as melanoma, head and neck, liver or kidney cancer.

The genes are TRBV5-4 and TRBJ2-2, with 9 nucleotides matching TRBD2. V lost 8 bases, J lost 1 base, and 9 bases stayed unmatched. The CDR3 extends over 16 amino acids. Germline assignment: CDR1 SGHNT and CDR2 YYREEE (reference sequence). CDR3 loop: CASSGRLAENTGELFF. The CDR3 DNA is TGTGCCAGTAGTGGCCGACTAGCGGAGAACACCGGGGAGCTGTTTTTT.

J is TRBJ1-2 and V is TRBV29-1; a weak D match, TRBD1 (6 bases). The germline V gene has CDR1 SQVTM and CDR2 ANQGSEA. V was shortened by 4 bases and J by 2 bases, with 11 bases between the two germline ends. This CDR3 is built from 13 residues. The CDR3 spells CSVVGAGNYGYTF. The CDR3 DNA is TGCAGCGTTGTGGGGGCAGGGAACTATGGCTACACCTTC. Together with reference TRBV29-1 and TRBJ1-2, the CDR3 gives the full variable domain: SAVISQKPSRDICQRGTSLTIQCQVDSQVTMMFWYRQQPGQSLTLIATANQGSEATYESGFVIDKFPISRPNLTFSTLTVSNMSPEDSSIYLCSVVGAGNYGYTFGSGTRLTVV.

The chain combines TRBV7-2 with TRBJ1-5; 7 bases line up with TRBD1. V lost 2 bases and J lost 4; bases outside the gene matches: 11. The CDR3 length is 17 residues. In germline, CDR1 is SGHTA, CDR2 FQGNSA. CDR3: CASSLSPYRGRNQPQHF. The DNA for the CDR3 is TGTGCCAGCAGCTTATCCCCTTATAGGGGGCGAAATCAGCCCCAGCATTTT.

This chain links TRBV10-2 with TRBJ1-2; maybe TRBD1 (5 bases). The CDR3 has 15 amino acids. Germline CDR1 and CDR2: WSHSY and SAAADI. Trimming cost V 3 bases and J 5 bases, with 16 bases left between them. The CDR3 loop reads CASSDTGTALYGYTF. The CDR3 DNA reads as TGCGCCAGCAGTGACACCGGGACGGCCCTTTATGGCTACACCTTC.

V and J are TRBV16 and TRBJ2-1; D remains ambiguous. Trimming removed 2 bases from V and 7 bases from J, with 12 bases in between. Germline assignment: CDR1 KGHSY and CDR2 FQNENV. The CDR3 runs to 14 residues. The DNA of the CDR3 is TGTGCCAGCAGCCAAATTGGGCTGCAGAATGAGCAGTTCTTC. Amino acid sequence: CASSQIGLQNEQFF.

This clone was detected a few times. The V gene is TRBV30, the J gene TRBJ1-5, with unresolved D. Trimming took 2 bases from V and 5 from J, leaving 10 bases between them. In germline, CDR1 is GTSNPN, CDR2 SVGIG (reference sequence). The CDR3 has 13 amino acids. The CDR3 loop reads CAWSPGPDQPQHF. The CDR3 DNA follows: TGTGCCTGGAGTCCTGGACCAGATCAGCCCCAGCATTTT. The full variable domain, in which reference TRBV30 and TRBJ1-5 provide the parts outside the CDR3, is SQTIHQWPATLVQPVGSPLSLECTVEGTSNPNLYWYRQAAGRGLQLLFYSVGIGQISSEVPQNLSASRPQDRQFILSSKKLLLSDSGFYLCAWSPGPDQPQHFGDGTRLSIL.

V and J are TRBV10-3 and TRBJ2-7; 9 positions match TRBD1. Germline V lookup: CDR1 ENHRY, CDR2 SYGVKD. Trimming cost V 3 bases and J 4 bases; bases outside gene matches: 4. The CDR3 totals 14 residues. This CDR3 reads CAISEVTGGYEQYF. DNA of the CDR3: TGTGCCATCAGTGAAGTGACAGGGGGATACGAGCAGTACTTC.

The chain combines TRBV6-1 with TRBJ1-2; D not resolved. V was cut by 0 bases and J by 1 base, with 24 bases left in between. The CDR3 is made up of 20 amino acids. CDR1 MNHNS and CDR2 SASEGT come from the germline V gene. CDR3 bases: TGTGCCAGCAGTGAAGCAGGGCAGACGAAGCCCATCCCTTTTAACTATGGCTACACCTTC. Translation gives CASSEAGQTKPIPFNYGYTF.

About this clone itself: Different DNA sequences within this sample yield the same CDR3. The chain couples TRBV5-4 to TRBJ1-1; perhaps TRBD1 as D (5 bases). Per the germline V gene, CDR1 is SGHNT and CDR2 is YYREEE (reference sequence). Trimming took off 1 base at V and 4 bases at J, with 8 bases between the two ends. The CDR3 consists of 13 residues. CDR3 coding DNA: TGTGCCAGCAGCTTGAGTAGGGGCACTGAAGCTTTCTTT. Residues: CASSLSRGTEAFF. Complete variable domain (other parts from reference TRBV5-4 and TRBJ1-1): ETGVTQSPTHLIKTRGQQVTLRCSSQSGHNTVSWYQQALGQGPQFIFQYYREEENGRGNFPPRFSGLQFPNYSSELNVNALELDDSALYLCASSLSRGTEAFFGQGTRLTVV.

V is TRBV5-5 and J is TRBJ1-1; maybe TRBD1 (5 bases). Germline CDR1 reads SGHKS; CDR2 reads YYEKEE (reference sequence). This CDR3 has 13 amino acids. Trimming took off 4 bases at V and 4 bases at J, with 11 bases between the two ends. In DNA form, the CDR3 reads TGTGCCAGCAGCCTGGGGCTTACCACTGAAGCTTTCTTT. Translating it yields CASSLGLTTEAFF.